The clone carrying this TCR beta chain was detected once. Trimming cost V 4 bases and J 5 bases, with 14 bases left between them. Germline loops: CDR1 MGHRA, CDR2 YSYEKL. The CDR3 is 14 residues long. The method was immunoSEQ multiplex PCR; TCRdb's version includes in-frame clones alone and lacks a portion of them. This sample has fewer than 25,000 clones, with about four fifths found just once. The sample comes from a study of control samples from healthy donors and cancer patients. The chain employs TRBV4-1 and TRBJ2-5, with a tentative D call TRBD1 (5 bases). Input material: PBMCs. The sequence derives from a man older than 75 with head and neck cancer. Written as DNA, the CDR3 is TGCGCCAGCAGCCGGGAAGGGGCCGGCGAGACCCAGTACTTC. This sequence encodes CASSREGAGETQYF.